This is a list of T cell receptor beta chains from one sample in a study of cytomegalovirus exposure and HLA in healthy donors. Only in-frame clones appear in the TCRdb table, and some are missing; sequencing was by immunoSEQ multiplex PCR. The table has 80,000 to 100,000 clones, around 85% seen once. Sequencing was done on a sample of PBMCs. These receptor sequences come from a woman in her twenties or thirties in good health and CMV-seronegative. Both conserved end residues are part of each CDR3. The order of the fields is J gene, clone size, V gene, D gene, CDR3 protein, CDR3 DNA. The D gene is left open where the match is weak. Not all rows give a size; the values are once, few, many and, for expanded clones, a class.

TRBJ1-2	few	TRBV5-6	TRBD1	CASSLVLTGTGNYGYTF	TGTGCCAGCAGCTTGGTACTAACCGGGACAGGGAACTATGGCTACACCTTC
TRBJ2-5	.	TRBV2	.	CASNAGRAGETQYF	TGTGCCAGCAATGCTGGACGAGCGGGAGAGACCCAGTACTTC
TRBJ1-1	.	TRBV2	TRBD1	CASSVYPGGTEAFF	TGTGCCAGCAGTGTCTACCCAGGGGGCACTGAAGCTTTCTTT
TRBJ2-5	few	TRBV7-3	TRBD2	CASAGGPWETQYF	TGTGCCTCGGCGGGAGGGCCGTGGGAGACCCAGTACTTC
TRBJ2-2	.	TRBV15	.	CATSRIGVTGELFF	TGTGCCACCAGCAGGATCGGGGTCACCGGGGAGCTGTTTTTT
TRBJ2-5	.	TRBV5-1	TRBD1	CASSFAGQGQETQYF	TGCGCCAGCAGCTTCGCTGGACAGGGCCAAGAGACCCAGTACTTC
TRBJ2-5	.	TRBV29-1	.	CSVPVGGTGGQYF	TGCAGCGTTCCAGTGGGGGGTACCGGGGGCCAGTACTTC
TRBJ2-7	.	TRBV7-2	.	CASIIAPGGYYEQYF	TGTGCCAGCATCATCGCCCCCGGAGGATACTACGAGCAGTACTTC
TRBJ1-2	once	TRBV18	.	CASSPPGQADGYTF	TGTGCCAGCTCACCACCGGGGCAGGCGGATGGCTACACCTTC
TRBJ2-7	.	TRBV7-2	TRBD2	CASSKAGLAGGEQYF	TGTGCCAGCAGCAAAGCGGGACTAGCGGGAGGCGAGCAGTACTTC
TRBJ1-5	few	TRBV2	TRBD1	CASSVRRTGLQPQHF	TGTGCCAGCAGTGTCCGCCGGACAGGGTTACAGCCCCAGCATTTT
TRBJ1-6	.	TRBV4-1	.	CASSQEPGIVNSPLHF	TGCGCCAGCAGCCAAGAGCCGGGGATCGTTAATTCACCCCTCCACTTT
TRBJ1-6	.	TRBV10-2	TRBD1	CASSIGQAPLHF	TGCGCCAGCAGTATAGGACAGGCACCCCTCCACTTT
TRBJ2-5	.	TRBV2	.	CASSENRDQETQYF	TGTGCCAGCAGTGAGAACCGGGACCAAGAGACCCAGTACTTC
TRBJ1-3	.	TRBV29-1	.	CSVDAPGVGNTIYF	TGCAGCGTTGACGCGCCCGGGGTCGGAAACACCATATATTTT
TRBJ1-4	.	TRBV15	.	CATSPGSEDEKLFF	TGTGCCACCAGCCCAGGGTCTGAGGATGAAAAACTGTTTTTT
TRBJ2-7	.	TRBV6-1	.	CASGPYEQYF	TGTGCCAGCGGCCCCTACGAGCAGTACTTC
TRBJ2-1	.	TRBV7-2	.	CASRESSYNEQFF	TGTGCCAGCAGGGAGAGCTCCTACAATGAGCAGTTCTTC
TRBJ2-2	.	TRBV2	.	CAKGTGAITGELFF	TGTGCCAAGGGGACGGGAGCGATCACCGGGGAGCTGTTTTTT
TRBJ2-3	.	TRBV27	TRBD2	CASSLYPASGTSGGQAKADTQYF	TGTGCCAGCAGCCTTTATCCGGCTTCCGGGACTAGCGGCGGCCAGGCGAAAGCAGATACGCAGTATTTT
TRBJ1-1	.	TRBV6-5	TRBD1	CASSYSGDRNTEAFF	TGTGCCAGCAGTTACTCTGGGGACAGAAACACTGAAGCTTTCTTT
TRBJ1-4	.	TRBV2	.	CASSEANGLLFF	TGTGCCAGCAGTGAAGCTAACGGGTTACTGTTTTTT
TRBJ1-1	.	TRBV2	TRBD1	CASSRDRTNTEAFF	TGTGCCAGCAGCCGGGACAGAACCAACACTGAAGCTTTCTTT
TRBJ2-6	few	TRBV6-4	.	CASSVDSSGANVLTF	TGTGCCAGCAGTGTTGACAGCTCTGGGGCCAACGTCCTGACTTTC
TRBJ1-3	.	TRBV27	.	CASSSLGSGNTIYF	TGTGCCAGCAGTTCCCTCGGGTCTGGAAACACCATATATTTT
TRBJ2-5	.	TRBV10-2	.	CASSDRLRQETQYF	TGCGCCAGCAGTGATAGACTTCGCCAAGAGACCCAGTACTTC
TRBJ2-7	.	TRBV5-1	.	CASSLVGDKSYEQYF	TGCGCCAGCAGCTTGGTCGGGGACAAGAGCTACGAGCAGTACTTC
TRBJ1-2	.	TRBV14	.	CASRLSGTTLYGYTF	TGTGCCAGCAGACTCTCCGGGACAACCCTATATGGCTACACCTTC
TRBJ2-5	.	TRBV10-3	.	CAISGHQGGGETQYF	TGTGCCATCAGTGGGCATCAAGGGGGGGGAGAGACCCAGTACTTC